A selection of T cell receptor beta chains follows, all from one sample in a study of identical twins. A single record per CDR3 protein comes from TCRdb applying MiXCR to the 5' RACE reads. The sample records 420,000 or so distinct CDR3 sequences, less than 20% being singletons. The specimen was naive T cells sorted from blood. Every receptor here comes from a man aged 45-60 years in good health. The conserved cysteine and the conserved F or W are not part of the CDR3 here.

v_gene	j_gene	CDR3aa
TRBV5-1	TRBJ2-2	ASSLDTPDTGELF
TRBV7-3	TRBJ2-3	ASSLGTGLRADTQY
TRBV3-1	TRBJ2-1	ASSQLLAGLYDEQF
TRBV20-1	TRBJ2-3	SARVGHAGDTQY
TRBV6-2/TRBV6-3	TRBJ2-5	ASSYLGPMETQY
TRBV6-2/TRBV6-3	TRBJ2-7	ASSSTKRVRYEQY
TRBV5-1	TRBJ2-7	ASSHAYEQY
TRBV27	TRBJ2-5	ASSFTGLQETQY
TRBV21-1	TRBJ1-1	ASSKTTENTEAF
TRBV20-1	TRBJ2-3	SARAVGLDTQY
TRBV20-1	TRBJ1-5	SALADSRSNQPQH
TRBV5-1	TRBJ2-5	ASSRQIGETQY
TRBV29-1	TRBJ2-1	SVRGGNEQF
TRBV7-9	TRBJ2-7	ASSASSGRALEQY
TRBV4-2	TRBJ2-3	ASSQGGAQGTDTQY
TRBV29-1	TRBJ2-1	SVSGRILDNEQF
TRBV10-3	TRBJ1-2	AISDLGQGSPGYT
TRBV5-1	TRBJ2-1	ASSLDGDYNEQF
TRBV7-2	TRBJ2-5	ASSFNPGGETQY
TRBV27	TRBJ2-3	ASQGGADTQY
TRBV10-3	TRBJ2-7	AISPTSGAYEQY
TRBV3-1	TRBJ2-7	ASRRSRGNLGEQY
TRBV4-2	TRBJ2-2	ASSQDITSGRAMTGELF
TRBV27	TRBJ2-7	ASSLALAGLDEQY
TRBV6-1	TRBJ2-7	ASRGDGLTYEQY
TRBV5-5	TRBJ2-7	ASSGQASYEQY
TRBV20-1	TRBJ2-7	SARDIEAYEQY
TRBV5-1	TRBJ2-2	ASSSRGFQGSNTGELF
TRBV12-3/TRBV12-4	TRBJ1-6	ASSLYLSRDSPLH
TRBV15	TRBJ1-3	ATSRDPGLGNTIY
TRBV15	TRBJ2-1	ATSRPQRLAGGSYNEQF
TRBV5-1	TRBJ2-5	ASSLAGQVYETQY
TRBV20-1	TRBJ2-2	SAALAEGGELF
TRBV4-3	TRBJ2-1	ASSSLGQYNEQF
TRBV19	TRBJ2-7	ASSTRQQNEQY
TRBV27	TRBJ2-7	ASSLPGWDEQY